This entry lists 12 T cell receptor beta chains sequenced from one sample in a study of OX40 agonist ivuxolimab in advanced cancers. Assay used: immunoSEQ multiplex PCR; TCRdb lists only in-frame clones, some missing. This sample has around 30,000 clones, with 84% found just once. The input for sequencing was CD4+ or CD8+ T cells sorted from blood, taken in a trial of the OX40 agonist ivuxolimab. The receptors shown here come from an adult with an advanced solid tumor such as melanoma, head and neck, liver or kidney cancer.

This clone turned up a few times. The V and J genes are TRBV20-1 and TRBJ1-2; D remains ambiguous. The CDR3 consists of 11 residues. In germline, CDR1 is DFQATT, CDR2 SNEGSKA (reference sequence). Deletions cut 4 bases from V and 6 bases from J, with 9 bases between. The CDR3 protein is CSATDFDGYTF. For the CDR3, the DNA is TGCAGTGCTACAGACTTTGATGGCTACACCTTC.

This chain uses TRBV9 with TRBJ2-7; D is ambiguous. CDR1 and CDR2 (germline): SGDLS, YYNGEE. The length of the CDR3 is 13 residues. With 0 bases removed from V and 2 bases from J, the gap between germline ends came to 6 bases. The CDR3 reads CASSVGVPYEQYF. In DNA form, the CDR3 reads TGTGCCAGCAGCGTAGGTGTTCCCTACGAGCAGTACTTC.

This clone showed up just once. The V gene is TRBV9, the J gene TRBJ2-1; 8 nucleotides agree with TRBD2. The V gene's germline CDR1 is SGDLS and CDR2 YYNGEE. Germline trimming cut 4 bases from V and 0 bases from J; bases unmatched to any gene: 6. This CDR3 has 16 residues. CDR3 loop: CASSPTGGSSYNEQFF. The CDR3 coding sequence is TGTGCCAGCAGCCCCACGGGGGGGAGCTCCTACAATGAGCAGTTCTTC.

As for this clone: The identical CDR3 is also encoded by other nucleotide sequences in the sample. The gene calls are TRBV28 and TRBJ2-7, with D uncertain. CDR1 MDHEN and CDR2 SYDVKM come from the germline V gene. The CDR3 contains 12 residues. Trimming removed 5 bases from V and 0 bases from J, with 5 bases in between. CDR3 bases: TGTGCCAGCAGTACAAACTCCTACGAGCAGTACTTC. Translation: CASSTNSYEQYF.

The rearrangement uses TRBV6-6 and TRBJ1-2, with TRBD1 matching 7 bases. V lost 0 bases to trimming and J lost 6 bases; unmatched junction nucleotides: 4. The CDR3 runs to 14 residues. The germline V gene has CDR1 MNHNY and CDR2 SVGAGI (reference sequence). The CDR3 DNA reads TGTGCCAGCAGTTACTCGAGACAGGGTAATGGCTACACCTTC. Protein: CASSYSRQGNGYTF.

This clone turned up a few times. This chain links TRBV5-1 with TRBJ2-1, with 7 bases that match TRBD2. The CDR3 runs to 14 residues. V lost 1 base and J lost 5; bases outside the gene matches: 3. CDR1 and CDR2 from the germline V gene are SGHRS and YFSETQ. CDR3 sequence: CASSLLAAHNEQFF. The CDR3 nucleotides are TGCGCCAGCAGCTTGCTAGCGGCCCACAATGAGCAGTTCTTC.

CDR3 sequence reads: CATGHATDYGYTF. The CDR3 region has the DNA TGTGCCACGGGCCATGCGACCGACTATGGCTACACCTTC. The rearrangement joins TRBV19 to TRBJ1-2; D gene ambiguous. Germline loops: CDR1 LNHDA, CDR2 SQIVND (reference sequence). Trimming left V 10 bases short and J 3 bases short, with 15 bases between. CDR3 length: 13 amino acids. The full variable domain, rest sourced from reference TRBV19 and TRBJ1-2, is DGGITQSPKYLFRKEGQNVTLSCEQNLNHDAMYWYRQDPGQGLRLIYYSQIVNDFQKGDIAEGYSVSREKKESFPLTVTSAQKNPTAFYLCATGHATDYGYTFGSGTRLTVV.

V and J are TRBV5-8 and TRBJ2-1; D is possibly TRBD1 (6 bases). Deletions cut 6 bases from V and 2 bases from J, with 15 bases between. The V gene's germline CDR1 is SGHTS and CDR2 YDEGEE. CDR3 length: 15 amino acids. CDR3 in amino acids: CASNFDRRTYNEQFF. The CDR3 bases are TGTGCCAGCAACTTCGACAGGCGTACCTACAATGAGCAGTTCTTC.

The rearrangement links TRBV7-2 to TRBJ2-7; D is tentatively TRBD1 or TRBD2 (5 bases each). CDR3 length: 14 residues. Germline CDR1 is SGHTA and CDR2 is FQGNSA. V was shortened by 3 bases and J by 4 bases, with 13 bases between the two germline ends. CDR3 sequence (DNA): TGTGCCAGCAGCTTTCCAGGGTGGGGGTACGAGCAGTACTTC. Protein sequence: CASSFPGWGYEQYF.

This clone was observed once. The chain has TRBV7-3 and TRBJ2-2; D call uncertain. The CDR3 spans 13 residues. Germline V gives CDR1 SGHTA, CDR2 FQGTGA. The ends were cut back, 0 bases at V and 4 bases at J, with 3 bases in the middle. The CDR3: CASSLTGTGELFF. As DNA, the CDR3 is TGTGCCAGCAGCTTAACAGGCACCGGGGAGCTGTTTTTT.

V and J are TRBV4-2 and TRBJ1-6; the D gene is possibly TRBD1 (5 bases). CDR1 is LGHNA and CDR2 is YNFKEQ in the germline V gene. The germline V and J ends were trimmed by 1 base and 11 bases, with 12 bases remaining between them. The CDR3 runs to 14 residues. The CDR3 here is CASSQGGTGAPLHF. The CDR3 DNA sequence: TGTGCCAGCAGCCAAGGGGGGACCGGGGCACCCCTCCACTTT.

The chain links TRBV5-1 to TRBJ1-1, with a tentative D call TRBD1 (5 bases). Trimming removed 4 bases from V and 1 base from J, with 8 bases in between. CDR1 SGHRS and CDR2 YFSETQ come from the germline V gene. This CDR3 is built from 13 residues. This CDR3 reads CASSGQGNTEAFF. CDR3 DNA: TGCGCCAGCAGCGGTCAGGGGAACACTGAAGCTTTCTTT.